This TCR beta chain was retrieved from a study of T cell repertoires in ileal Crohn's disease (dated by TCRdb to between 2018 and 2021). General notes on the study: At the time of surgery, around 35% of patients were active smokers, and the median duration of disease was approximately eight years. M6 samples were neoterminal ileum biopsies taken at postoperative colonoscopy. Surgery was performed for a complication in all patients, with stricturing disease in roughly 61% and penetrating disease in approximately 40%. A total of around 150 mucosal samples from roughly 50 patients were sequenced, with samples obtained at several locations on the surgical specimen and at postoperative endoscopy. A Rutgeerts score above i0 was used to define endoscopic postoperative recurrence. Postoperative therapy was given to about half of the patients, with thiopurines administered to ten to eleven patients and anti-TNF agents administered to 18 patients. The study ran alongside a multicentre cohort designed to identify predictors of early endoscopic recurrence after ileocolonic resection. The TCR repertoire was analysed in 50 to 70 patients with Crohn's disease drawn from a prospective multicentre cohort.

Points the paper makes about the study in general: Postoperative endoscopy was performed at varying times within the first year after surgery, with a median delay of approximately 6.6 months. Higher percentages of high-frequency clones at the time of surgery were linked to endoscopic recurrence, and every patient with clonality above 26.8% (18/57) had recurrence. Sorted CD8 T cells carried more high-frequency clones than CD4 T cells, suggesting mucosal expansions were mainly CD8. Patients who were active smokers at surgery had a significantly higher proportion of clonal expansions than non-smokers (roughly 27% vs 19%, p=0.02). Only a subgroup of patients, of unstated size, had mucosal CD4 and CD8 T cells sorted and sequenced.

The sample's time point label, decoded: neoterminal ileum biopsy at postoperative endoscopy, about 6 months after surgery. Eligible patients were adults with ileal or ileocolonic Crohn's disease who had an indication for ileocolonic resection. Whole ileal mucosal biopsies were stored frozen at -80°C before DNA extraction. Genomic DNA was isolated from frozen whole biopsies using a TRizol-based method, and the DNA was quantified with a NanoDrop 2000 spectrophotometer. Roughly 550 nanograms of biopsy DNA per sample were submitted for commercial TCRB immunosequencing. Adaptive Biotechnology amplified the CDR3 regions from genomic DNA with a two-step multiplex PCR designed to control amplification bias. Primers covering every V and J gene segment were used in the first PCR, while barcodes and Illumina adapters were added in the second PCR. An Illumina instrument was used to sequence the CDR3 libraries. Regarding the original processing steps: The analysis used both the pipelines supplied by the vendor and custom analysis of the raw data in R/Bioconductor with R version 3.3.0. Clonality, which ranges from 0 to 1, was calculated as the inverse of the normalised Shannon entropy across all productive clones. High-frequency clones were defined as the share of the repertoire taken up by the top 100 clones, keeping only clones that passed a 95% confidence test. Overlap between samples was measured with the Morisita-Horn index, while repertoire diversity was measured with the Simpson index. The table comes from immuneACCESS by way of TCRdb, which keeps in-frame sequences with V and J called. Part of the clones is missing from these tables; in studies checked, under half for an unresolved V gene and the rest for unknown reasons. For V, J and clone size, that table is used; D and trimming come from the DNA. A total of roughly 60,000 clones appear in this sample, roughly nine tenths of them only once. The ten largest clones capture about 1.9% of the sample.

About this clone itself: The antigen it binds to is not known. No qualities accompany the bases; no much larger clone lies one base away.

The receptor's source is an adult with Crohn's disease. The specimen sequenced was ileal tissue.

The CDR3 region: CASSQVTGVDEAFF. The DNA sequence is TGTGCCAGCAGCCAAGTAACAGGGGTGGATGAAGCTTTCTTT. The rearrangement combines TRBV7-9 with TRBJ1-1; TRBD1 lines up with 7 middle nucleotides. CDR1 and CDR2 are drawn from the germline V gene (reference sequence): SEHNR, FQNEAQ. The CDR3, cysteine through phenylalanine, is 14 amino acids long. Just CDR3 DNA is preserved here, 42 bases in frame from base 1. Trimming takes 5 bases off V and 7 bases off J; junction bases not matched to a gene: 10.